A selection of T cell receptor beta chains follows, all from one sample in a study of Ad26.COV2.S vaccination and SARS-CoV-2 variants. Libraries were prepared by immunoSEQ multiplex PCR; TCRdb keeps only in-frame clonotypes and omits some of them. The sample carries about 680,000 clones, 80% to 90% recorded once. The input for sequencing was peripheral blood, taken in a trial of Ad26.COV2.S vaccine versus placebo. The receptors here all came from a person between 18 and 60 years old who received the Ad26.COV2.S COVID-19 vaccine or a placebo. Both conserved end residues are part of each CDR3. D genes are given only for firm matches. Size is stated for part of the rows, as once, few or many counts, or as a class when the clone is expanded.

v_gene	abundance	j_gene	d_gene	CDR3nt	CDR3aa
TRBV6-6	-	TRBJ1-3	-	TGTGCCAGCAGCCCATCGGGGTCCTCTGGAAACACCATATATTTT	CASSPSGSSGNTIYF
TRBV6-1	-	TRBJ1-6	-	TGTGCCAGCAGTGATCTGGGCCCTTCACCCCTCCACTTT	CASSDLGPSPLHF
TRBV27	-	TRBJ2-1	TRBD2	TGTGCCAGCAGCGACACCCTAGCGGGGTCCTACAATGAGCAGTTCTTC	CASSDTLAGSYNEQFF
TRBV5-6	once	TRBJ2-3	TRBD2	TGTGCCAGCAGCTTGTACTCTAGCGGGGGTTATGCACCAGATACGCAGTATTTT	CASSLYSSGGYAPDTQYF
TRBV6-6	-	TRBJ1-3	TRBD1	TGTGCCAGCGGCCCAGGGGGGAGTACCTCTGGAAACACCATATATTTT	CASGPGGSTSGNTIYF
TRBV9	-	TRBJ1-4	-	TGTGCCAGCAGCGTAGATGTTGGGCAGGGTTTTGAAAAACTGTTTTTT	CASSVDVGQGFEKLFF
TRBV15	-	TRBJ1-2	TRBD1	TGTGCCACCAGCAGTGGGGACAGGGGTTTCTATGGCTACACCTTC	CATSSGDRGFYGYTF
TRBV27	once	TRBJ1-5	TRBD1	TGTGCCAGCAGCGGGGCAGGGGGCATAACTAATCAGCCCCAGCATTTT	CASSGAGGITNQPQHF
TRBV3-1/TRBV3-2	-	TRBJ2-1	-	TGTGCCAGCAGCCCGCCCCGGGAAGGTGTTGAGCAGTTCTTC	CASSPPREGVEQFF
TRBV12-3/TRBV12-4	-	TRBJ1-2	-	TGTGCCAGCAGAGCCCGGGCTGTGGGCTACACCTTC	CASRARAVGYTF
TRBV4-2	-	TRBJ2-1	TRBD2	TGTGCCAGCAGCCAAGATCCGGGACTAGCGGACAATGAGCAGTTCTTC	CASSQDPGLADNEQFF
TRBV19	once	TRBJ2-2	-	TGTGCCAGTACCCCTTTGGCAGGGCCCGGGGAGCTGTTTTTT	CASTPLAGPGELFF
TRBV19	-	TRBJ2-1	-	TGTGCCAGTAGTATAGTAGGTGAGCAGTTCTTC	CASSIVGEQFF
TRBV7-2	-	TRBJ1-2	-	TGTGCCAGCAGCGGTAGTAGAAGACAGGCCAGCTATGGCTACACCTTC	CASSGSRRQASYGYTF
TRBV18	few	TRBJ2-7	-	TGTGCCAGCTCACCAGGCAGGGGAACCTACGAGCAGTACTTC	CASSPGRGTYEQYF
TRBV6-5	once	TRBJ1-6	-	TGTGCCAGCAGCTCGGGACCGCCCTATAATTCACCCCTCCACTTT	CASSSGPPYNSPLHF
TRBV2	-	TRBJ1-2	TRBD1	TGTGCCAGCGGGGAGGACAGGTTTGAGGGCTACACCTTC	CASGEDRFEGYTF
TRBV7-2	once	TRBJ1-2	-	TGTGCCAGCAGCTCCCTATGGGACCACTATGGCTACACCTTC	CASSSLWDHYGYTF
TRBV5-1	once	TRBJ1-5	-	TGCGCCAGCAGCTTGGAGTGGGATCAGCCCCAGCATTTT	CASSLEWDQPQHF
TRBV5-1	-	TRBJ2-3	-	TGCGCCAGCAGCTTGGCGCCACCCACAGATACGCAGTATTTT	CASSLAPPTDTQYF
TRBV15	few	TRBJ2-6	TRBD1	TGTGCCACCAGCTGGGGACAGTTCTCTGGGGCCAACGTCCTGACTTTC	CATSWGQFSGANVLTF
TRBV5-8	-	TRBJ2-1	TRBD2	TGTGCCAGCAGCCTAGCGGGGGGAAACTACAATGAGCAGTTCTTC	CASSLAGGNYNEQFF
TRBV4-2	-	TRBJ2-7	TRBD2	TGTGCCAGCAGCCATTCAGCGGGAGCATCCTACGAGCAGTACTTC	CASSHSAGASYEQYF
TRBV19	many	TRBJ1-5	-	TGTGCCTCAGGTTGGGGGGTTAATCAGCCCCAGCATTTT	CASGWGVNQPQHF
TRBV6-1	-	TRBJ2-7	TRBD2	TGTGCCAGCAGTGAACGCGGGGGGCTCACCTACGAGCAGTACTTC	CASSERGGLTYEQYF
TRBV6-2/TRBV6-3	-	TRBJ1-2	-	TGTGCCAGCAGTCGCACAGGGAGAGGTCTGGGCTACACCTTC	CASSRTGRGLGYTF
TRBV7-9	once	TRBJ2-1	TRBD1	TGTGCCAGCAGCACCGGGACAGGGGGCAGGGATGAGCAGTTCTTC	CASSTGTGGRDEQFF
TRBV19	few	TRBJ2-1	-	TGTGCCAGTAGTATAGAACGGCGGGGAGAGCAGTTCTTC	CASSIERRGEQFF
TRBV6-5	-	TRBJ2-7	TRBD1	TGTGCCAGCAGTTACCGAAGTACAGGGGCGATGGAGCAGTACTTC	CASSYRSTGAMEQYF
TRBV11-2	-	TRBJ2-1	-	TGTGCCAGCAGCACTAGTGCATGGGGGTGGGATGAGCAGTTCTTC	CASSTSAWGWDEQFF
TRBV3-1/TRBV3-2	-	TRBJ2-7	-	TGTGCCAGCAGCCAAGGGAAGGGACAAAGCTCCTACGAGCAGTACTTC	CASSQGKGQSSYEQYF
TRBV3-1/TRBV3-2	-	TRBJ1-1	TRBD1	TGTGCCAGCAGCCAACGTGGCAGGGGGCGCGACACTGAAGCTTTCTTT	CASSQRGRGRDTEAFF
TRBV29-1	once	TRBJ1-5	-	TGCAGCGTTGCCCAGGGGAGCAATCAGCCCCAGCATTTT	CSVAQGSNQPQHF
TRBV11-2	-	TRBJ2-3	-	TGTGCCAGCAGCTTAGTGTCAGGGCGGACAGATACGCAGTATTTT	CASSLVSGRTDTQYF
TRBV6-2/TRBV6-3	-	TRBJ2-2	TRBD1	TGTGCCAGCAGTTACTGGTCACAGGGGAACAGGCTGGAGCTGTTTTTT	CASSYWSQGNRLELFF
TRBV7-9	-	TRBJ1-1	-	TGTGCCAGCAGCCCCAGGGTGGGGAACACTGAAGCTTTCTTT	CASSPRVGNTEAFF
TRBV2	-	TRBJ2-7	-	TGTGCCAGCTTGACAGGAACCTACGAGCAGTACTTC	CASLTGTYEQYF
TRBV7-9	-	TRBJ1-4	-	TGTGCCAGCAGCCAACGTGAAAAACTGTTTTTT	CASSQREKLFF
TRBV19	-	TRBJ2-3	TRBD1	TGTGCCAGTAGAAATCGGACAGGGGGCACAGATACGCAGTATTTT	CASRNRTGGTDTQYF
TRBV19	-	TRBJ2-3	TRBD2	TGTGCCAGTATCGGGACTAGCCCTCGCACAGATACGCAGTATTTT	CASIGTSPRTDTQYF
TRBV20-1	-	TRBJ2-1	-	TGCAGTGCTAGTAGGCTCGGGGGTTACGGTGAGCAGTTCTTC	CSASRLGGYGEQFF
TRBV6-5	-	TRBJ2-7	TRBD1	TGTGCCAGCAGTCTTACAAGGACAGGAGGTTACGAGCAGTACTTC	CASSLTRTGGYEQYF
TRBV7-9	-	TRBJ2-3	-	TGTGCCAGCAGTTCGACAGCCCTCGAAAGATATTATACGCAGTATTTT	CASSSTALERYYTQYF
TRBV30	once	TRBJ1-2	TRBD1	TGTGCCTCCTCAGGGGGCTATGGCTACACCTTC	CASSGGYGYTF
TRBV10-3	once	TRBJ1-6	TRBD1	TGTGCCATCAGCTCTCTGGACAGGCCCCCTCGGGGACTCCACTTT	CAISSLDRPPRGLHF
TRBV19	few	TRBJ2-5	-	TGTGCCAGTAGCCAGGGAGAGACCCAGTACTTC	CASSQGETQYF
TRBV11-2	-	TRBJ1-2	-	TGTGCCAGCAGCTCCGGGACCTCTTATGGCTACACCTTC	CASSSGTSYGYTF
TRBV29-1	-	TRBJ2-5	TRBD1	TGCAGCGCCGGATGGACAGGAGAGACCCAGTACTTC	CSAGWTGETQYF
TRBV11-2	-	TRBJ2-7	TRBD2	TGTGCCAGCAGCTTCGGGACTAGCGGGGCCGAGCAGTACTTC	CASSFGTSGAEQYF
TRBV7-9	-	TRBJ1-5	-	TGTGCCAGCACCAAGGGGGGGGATCAGCCCCAGCATTTT	CASTKGGDQPQHF
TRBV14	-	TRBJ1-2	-	TGTGCCAGCAGCCAAGATCTGACTTGGGACCGCCGCGGCTACACCTTC	CASSQDLTWDRRGYTF
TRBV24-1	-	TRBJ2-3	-	TGTGCCACCAGTGATTTGGGGGGACTTAACACAGATACGCAGTATTTT	CATSDLGGLNTDTQYF
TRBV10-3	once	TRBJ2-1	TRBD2	TGTGCCATCAGTGCGGGACTAGCGGGAGCTAATGAGCAGTTCTTC	CAISAGLAGANEQFF
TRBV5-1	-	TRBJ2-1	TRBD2	TGCGCCAGCAGCGGAGGGGGAGGGGGACTAGCGGCCTCAAATGAGCAGTTCTTC	CASSGGGGGLAASNEQFF
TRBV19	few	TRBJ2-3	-	TGTGCCAGTAGTATAGTAGGCGCTAGCCCTAGGACAGATACGCAGTATTTT	CASSIVGASPRTDTQYF
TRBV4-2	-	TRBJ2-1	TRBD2	TGTGCCAGCAGTCCGGGACTAGGGAACAATGAGCAGTTCTTC	CASSPGLGNNEQFF
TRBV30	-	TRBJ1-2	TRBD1	TGTGCCTGGAGCCCACAGGGGGGGGGCTACACCTTC	CAWSPQGGGYTF
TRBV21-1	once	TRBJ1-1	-	TGTGCCAGCAGCCCTTGGTTCGGACACACTGAAGCTTTCTTT	CASSPWFGHTEAFF